This TCR beta chain was recorded in a study of response to subunit inactivated influenza vaccine. There are a few counts of this clonotype. The antigen remains undetermined. The CDR3 consists of 14 residues. With 4 bases removed from V and 4 bases from J, the gap between germline ends came to 10 bases. The germline CDR1 and CDR2 sequences are KGHSH and LQKENI. Regarding the study as a whole: It was the authors' suggestion that each seasonal influenza vaccination recruits few new T cells.

TCRdb analysed the RT-PCR reads with MiXCR anew, one entry per CDR3 protein. The sample holds hundreds of thousands of distinct CDR3 sequences, around 8% seen once. The sample here was PBMCs from blood, taken about 24 months after vaccination. The chain combines TRBV18 with TRBJ2-2, with a tentative D call TRBD2 (6 bases). This sequence originates from a man aged 50 to 75 who received an inactivated influenza vaccine. The CDR3 DNA reads TGTGCCAGCTCACTAGGACTAAGCACCGGGGAGCTGTTTTTT. This gives the protein CASSLGLSTGELFF. The full variable domain, in which reference TRBV18 and TRBJ2-2 provide the parts outside the CDR3, is NAGVMQNPRHLVRRRGQEARLRCSPMKGHSHVYWYRQLPEEGLKFMVYLQKENIIDESGMPKERFSAEFPKEGPSILRIQQVVRGDSAAYFCASSLGLSTGELFFGEGSRLTVL.